This record looks at one T cell receptor beta chain sequence and its context. Its antigen is unknown. No much larger clone is present one base from it, and per-base qualities are unavailable. The CDR3 runs 13 residues from the cysteine to the phenylalanine. Only the CDR3 DNA stays, 39 bases, in frame from base 1. From a lookup of the germline V gene, CDR1 and CDR2 are LGHNA and YSLEER. Relative to germline, V is 1 base shorter and J is 5 bases shorter, with 8 bases between their ends. The source of the sample is a study of a mutant IDH1 vaccine in newly diagnosed glioma (dated by TCRdb to the early 2020s). Concerning the study at large: Patients received eight vaccinations in weeks 1, 3, 5, 7, 11, 15, 19 and 23, corresponding to visits V03 through V10. Vaccination was initiated 4-6 weeks after radiotherapy alone, or concurrently with temozolomide cycles in the chemotherapy-containing groups. Of the approximately 33 treated patients, about 62% were male and about 38% were female, and the mean age was 40.4 years. Prior to enrollment, patients had been given standard therapy consisting of radiotherapy alone, temozolomide alone, or radiochemotherapy with temozolomide, with the combination given to most patients. Six visits were used for peripheral blood collection: V03 (baseline), V05, V07, V10, V12 and V13. Longitudinal TCRB deep sequencing was done for 25 treated patients, wherever samples were available for exploratory analyses. The full study reports these points: Immune responses induced by the vaccine were seen in over 90% of patients across multiple MHC alleles. Selection of PBMC samples for TCRB deep sequencing was based on availability. No apparent relationship was observed between pseudoprogression and alterations in the top peripheral T cell clonotypes detected by TCRB sequencing. The authors noted that analyses of patient blood samples could not be reproduced because of sample limitations.

The label giving this sample's time point can be read as: week 11, during vaccination. Each vaccine dose was 300 ug of a 20-mer mutant IDH1 peptide in Montanide, given subcutaneously with topical imiquimod. All donors had newly diagnosed IDH1-mutant astrocytomas of WHO grade 3 or 4 that showed loss of nuclear ATRX. The samples were drawn from NOA16, a multicentre, single-arm, open-label phase I trial in Germany that tested a mutant IDH1 peptide vaccine in humans for the first time. The DNeasy Blood and Tissue Kit was used to extract genomic DNA from EDTA blood for TCRB sequencing. Receptor libraries were prepared by the immunoSEQ multiplex PCR assay. Rearranged TCR beta chain sequences were amplified with the hsTCRB Kit following the manufacturer's protocol. TCRB libraries were sequenced on an Illumina MiSeq. In the original analysis: The proprietary platform of the kit vendor was used for demultiplexing, trimming and gene mapping. This immuneACCESS table, as held by TCRdb, lists in-frame sequences with V and J called but not all clones. Of the missing ones, under half trace to an unresolved V gene in checked studies; the others have no known cause. V and J calls and clone size are copied from that table; D and trimming were computed from the DNA. This sample lists 55,000 or so clones; 75% to 95% were detected once. Clones ranked in the top ten supply 2% to 2.5% of the sample.

The chain joins TRBV4-3 to TRBJ1-2, with TRBD1 tentatively as D gene (6 bases match). The sequenced sample was PBMCs, obtained from a glioma patient whose treatment included an IDH1 peptide vaccine. The clonotype comes from a man aged 50 to 60 with glioma. The DNA sequence is as follows: TGCGCCAGCAGCCAAGGGAGGGGGTATGGCTACACCTTC. Its translation is CASSQGRGYGYTF.